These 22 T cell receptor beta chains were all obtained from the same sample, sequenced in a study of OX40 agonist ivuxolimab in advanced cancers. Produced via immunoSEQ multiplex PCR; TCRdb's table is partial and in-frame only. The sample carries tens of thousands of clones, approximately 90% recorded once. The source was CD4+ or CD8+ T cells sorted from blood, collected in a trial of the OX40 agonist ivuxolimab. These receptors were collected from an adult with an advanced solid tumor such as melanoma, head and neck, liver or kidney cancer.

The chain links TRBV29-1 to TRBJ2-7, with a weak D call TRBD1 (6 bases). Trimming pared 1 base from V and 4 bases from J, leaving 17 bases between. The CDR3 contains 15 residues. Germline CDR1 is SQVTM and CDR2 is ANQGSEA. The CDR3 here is CSVEGSRQGWYEQYF. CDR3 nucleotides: TGCAGCGTTGAAGGATCCCGGCAGGGGTGGTACGAGCAGTACTTC.

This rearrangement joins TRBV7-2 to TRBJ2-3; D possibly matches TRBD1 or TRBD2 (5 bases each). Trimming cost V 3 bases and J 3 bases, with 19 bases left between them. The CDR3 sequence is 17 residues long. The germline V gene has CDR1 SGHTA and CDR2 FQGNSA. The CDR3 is CASSFPKQGRRTDTQYF. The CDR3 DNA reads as TGTGCCAGCAGCTTCCCTAAGCAGGGACGAAGGACAGATACGCAGTATTTT.

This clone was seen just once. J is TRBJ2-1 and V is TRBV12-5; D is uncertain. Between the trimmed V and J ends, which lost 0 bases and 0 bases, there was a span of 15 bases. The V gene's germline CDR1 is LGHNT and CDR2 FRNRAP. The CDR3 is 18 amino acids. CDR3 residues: CASGLVRLLPSSYNEQFF. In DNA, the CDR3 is TGTGCTAGTGGTTTGGTACGGTTGTTACCGAGCTCCTACAATGAGCAGTTCTTC. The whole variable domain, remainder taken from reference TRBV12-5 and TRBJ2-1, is DARVTQTPRHKVTEMGQEVTMRCQPILGHNTVFWYRQTMMQGLELLAYFRNRAPLDDSGMPKDRFSAEMPDATLATLKIQPSEPRDSAVYFCASGLVRLLPSSYNEQFFGPGTRLTVL.

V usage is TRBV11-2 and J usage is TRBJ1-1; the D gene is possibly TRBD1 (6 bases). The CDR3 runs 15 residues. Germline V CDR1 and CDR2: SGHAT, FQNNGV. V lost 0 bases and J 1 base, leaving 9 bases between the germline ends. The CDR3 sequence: CASSLEGASNTEAFF. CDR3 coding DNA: TGTGCCAGCAGCTTAGAGGGGGCTTCGAACACTGAAGCTTTCTTT.

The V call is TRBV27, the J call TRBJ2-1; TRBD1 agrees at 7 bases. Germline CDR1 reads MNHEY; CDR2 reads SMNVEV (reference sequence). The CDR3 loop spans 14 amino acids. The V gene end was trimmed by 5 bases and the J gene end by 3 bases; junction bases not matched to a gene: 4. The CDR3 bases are TGTGCCAGCAGTCTGACAGGGTTCTACAATGAGCAGTTCTTC. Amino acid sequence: CASSLTGFYNEQFF.

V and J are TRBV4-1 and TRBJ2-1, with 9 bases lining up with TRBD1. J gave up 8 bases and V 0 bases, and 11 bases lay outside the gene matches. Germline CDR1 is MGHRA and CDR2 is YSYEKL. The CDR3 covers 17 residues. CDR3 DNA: TGCGCCAGCAGCCAAGATGGCCCCGGACAGGGGACCGATGAGCAGTTCTTC. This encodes CASSQDGPGQGTDEQFF.

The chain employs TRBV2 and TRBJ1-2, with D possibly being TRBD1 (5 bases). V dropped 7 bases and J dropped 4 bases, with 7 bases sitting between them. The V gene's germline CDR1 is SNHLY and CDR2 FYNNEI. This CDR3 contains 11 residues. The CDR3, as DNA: TGTGCCAGCACCACAGGCTATGGCTACACCTTC. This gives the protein CASTTGYGYTF.

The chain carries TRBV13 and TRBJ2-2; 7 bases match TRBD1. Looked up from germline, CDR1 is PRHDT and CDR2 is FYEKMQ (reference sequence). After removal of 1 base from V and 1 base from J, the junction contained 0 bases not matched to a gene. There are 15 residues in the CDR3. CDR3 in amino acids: CASSLDRGNTGELFF. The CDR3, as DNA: TGTGCCAGCAGCTTAGACAGGGGGAACACCGGGGAGCTGTTTTTT.

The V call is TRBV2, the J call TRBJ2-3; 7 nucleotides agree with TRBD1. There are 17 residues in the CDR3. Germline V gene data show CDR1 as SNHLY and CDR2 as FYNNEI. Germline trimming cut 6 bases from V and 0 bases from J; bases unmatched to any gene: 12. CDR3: CASRPTGTVSSTDTQYF. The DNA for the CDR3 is TGTGCCAGCAGGCCCACCGGGACAGTATCTAGCACAGATACGCAGTATTTT.

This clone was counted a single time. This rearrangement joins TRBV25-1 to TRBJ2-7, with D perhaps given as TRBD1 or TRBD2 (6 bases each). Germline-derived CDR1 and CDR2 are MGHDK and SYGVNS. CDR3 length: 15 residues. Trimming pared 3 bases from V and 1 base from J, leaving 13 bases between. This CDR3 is CASSDRGDGSYEQYF. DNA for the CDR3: TGTGCCAGCAGTGATAGGGGGGACGGTTCCTACGAGCAGTACTTC.

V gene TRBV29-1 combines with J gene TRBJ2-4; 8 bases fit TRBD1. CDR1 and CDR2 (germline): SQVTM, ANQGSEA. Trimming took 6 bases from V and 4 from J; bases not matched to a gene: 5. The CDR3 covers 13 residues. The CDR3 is CSVAGQGKNIQYF. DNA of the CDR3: TGCAGCGTCGCCGGACAGGGAAAAAACATTCAGTACTTC.

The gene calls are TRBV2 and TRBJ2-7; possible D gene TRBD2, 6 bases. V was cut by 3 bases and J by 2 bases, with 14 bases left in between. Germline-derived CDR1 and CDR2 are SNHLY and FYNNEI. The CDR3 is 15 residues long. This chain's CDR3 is CASSEGDRTTYEQYF. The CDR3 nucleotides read TGTGCCAGCAGTGAGGGGGACCGGACTACCTACGAGCAGTACTTC.

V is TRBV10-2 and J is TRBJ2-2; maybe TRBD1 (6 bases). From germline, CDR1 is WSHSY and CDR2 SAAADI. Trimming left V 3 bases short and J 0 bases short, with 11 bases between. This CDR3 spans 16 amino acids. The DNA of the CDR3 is TGCGCCAGCAGTGAAAGGGGGTCTCCGAACACCGGGGAGCTGTTTTTT. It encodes CASSERGSPNTGELFF.

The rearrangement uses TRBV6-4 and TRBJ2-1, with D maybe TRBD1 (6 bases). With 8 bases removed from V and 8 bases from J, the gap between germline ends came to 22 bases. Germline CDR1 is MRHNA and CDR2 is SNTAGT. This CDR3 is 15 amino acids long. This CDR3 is CASSSGTSQVDEQFF. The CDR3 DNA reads TGTGCCAGCTCTTCCGGGACATCACAGGTAGATGAGCAGTTCTTC.

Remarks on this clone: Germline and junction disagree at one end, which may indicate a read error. In DNA form, the CDR3 reads TGTGCCAGCAGCCAAGGGAGGGAAGCTTTCTTT. Translating gives CASSQGREAFF. This chain connects TRBV4-1 to TRBJ1-1; the D is unclear. This CDR3 has 11 residues. Germline V CDR1 and CDR2: MGHRA, YSYEKL.

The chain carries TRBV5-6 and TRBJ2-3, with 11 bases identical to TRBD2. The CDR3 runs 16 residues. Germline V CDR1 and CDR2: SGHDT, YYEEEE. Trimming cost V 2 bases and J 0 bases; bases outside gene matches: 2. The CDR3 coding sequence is TGTGCCAGCAGCTTCGCTAGCGGGGGGAGCACAGATACGCAGTATTTT. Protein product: CASSFASGGSTDTQYF.

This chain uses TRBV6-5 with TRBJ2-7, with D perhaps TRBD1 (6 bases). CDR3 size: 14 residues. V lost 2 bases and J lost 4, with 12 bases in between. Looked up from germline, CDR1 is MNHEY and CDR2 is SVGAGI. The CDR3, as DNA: TGTGCCAGCAGTTACCCCGGACAGCTTTACGAGCAGTACTTC. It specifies CASSYPGQLYEQYF.

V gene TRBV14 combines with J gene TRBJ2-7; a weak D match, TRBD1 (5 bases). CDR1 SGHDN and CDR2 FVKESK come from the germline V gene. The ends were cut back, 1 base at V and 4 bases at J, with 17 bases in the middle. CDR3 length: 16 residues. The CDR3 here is CASSQGLVTERYEQYF. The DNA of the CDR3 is TGTGCCAGCAGCCAAGGGTTGGTGACAGAGAGATACGAGCAGTACTTC.

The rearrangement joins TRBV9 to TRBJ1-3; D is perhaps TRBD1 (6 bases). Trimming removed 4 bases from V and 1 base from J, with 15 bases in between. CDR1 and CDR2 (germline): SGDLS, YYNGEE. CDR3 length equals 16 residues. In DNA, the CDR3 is TGTGCCAGCAGCATAGAACAGGGAATGTCTGGAAACACCATATATTTT. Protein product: CASSIEQGMSGNTIYF. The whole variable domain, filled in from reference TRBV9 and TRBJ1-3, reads DSGVTQTPKHLITATGQRVTLRCSPRSGDLSVYWYQQSLDQGLQFLIQYYNGEERAKGNILERFSAQQFPDLHSELNLSSLELGDSALYFCASSIEQGMSGNTIYFGEGSWLTVV.

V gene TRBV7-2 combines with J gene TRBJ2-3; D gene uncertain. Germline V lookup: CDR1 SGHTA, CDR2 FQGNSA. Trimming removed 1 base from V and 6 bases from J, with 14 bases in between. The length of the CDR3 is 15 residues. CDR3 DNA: TGTGCCAGCAGCTTAGAGCCAGCTCCAGCGGATACGCAGTATTTT. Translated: CASSLEPAPADTQYF. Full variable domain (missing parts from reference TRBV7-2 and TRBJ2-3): GAGVSQSPSNKVTEKGKDVELRCDPISGHTALYWYRQSLGQGLEFLIYFQGNSAPDKSGLPSDRFSAERTGGSVSTLTIQRTQQEDSAVYLCASSLEPAPADTQYFGPGTRLTVL.

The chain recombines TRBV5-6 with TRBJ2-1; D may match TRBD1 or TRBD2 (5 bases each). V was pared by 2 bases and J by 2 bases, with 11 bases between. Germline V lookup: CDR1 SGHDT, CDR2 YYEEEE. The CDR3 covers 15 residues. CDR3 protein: CASSFGRETYNEQFF. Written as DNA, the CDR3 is TGTGCCAGCAGCTTCGGCAGGGAGACCTACAATGAGCAGTTCTTC.

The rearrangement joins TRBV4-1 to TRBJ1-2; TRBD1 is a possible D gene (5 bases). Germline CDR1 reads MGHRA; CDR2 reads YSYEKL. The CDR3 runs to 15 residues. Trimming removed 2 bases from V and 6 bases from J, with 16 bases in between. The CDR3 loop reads CASSQLPEGRNGYTF. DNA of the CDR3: TGCGCCAGCAGCCAATTGCCCGAGGGGCGGAATGGCTACACCTTC.